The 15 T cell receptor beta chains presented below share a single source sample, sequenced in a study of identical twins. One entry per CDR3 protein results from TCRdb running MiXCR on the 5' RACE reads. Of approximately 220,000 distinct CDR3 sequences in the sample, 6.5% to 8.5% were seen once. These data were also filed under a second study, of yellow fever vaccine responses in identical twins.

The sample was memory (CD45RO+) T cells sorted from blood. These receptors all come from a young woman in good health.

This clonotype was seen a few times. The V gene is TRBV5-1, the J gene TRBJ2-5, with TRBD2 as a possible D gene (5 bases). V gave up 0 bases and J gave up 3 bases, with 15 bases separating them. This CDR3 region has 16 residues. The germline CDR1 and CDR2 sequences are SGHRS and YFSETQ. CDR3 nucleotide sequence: TGCGCCAGCAGCTTGGTTAGCGCCCTAGATAAAGAGACCCAGTACTTC. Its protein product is CASSLVSALDKETQYF. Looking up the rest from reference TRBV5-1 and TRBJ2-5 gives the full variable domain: KAGVTQTPRYLIKTRGQQVTLSCSPISGHRSVSWYQQTPGQGLQFLFEYFSETQRNKGNFPGRFSGRQFSNSRSEMNVSTLELGDSALYLCASSLVSALDKETQYFGPGTRLLVL.

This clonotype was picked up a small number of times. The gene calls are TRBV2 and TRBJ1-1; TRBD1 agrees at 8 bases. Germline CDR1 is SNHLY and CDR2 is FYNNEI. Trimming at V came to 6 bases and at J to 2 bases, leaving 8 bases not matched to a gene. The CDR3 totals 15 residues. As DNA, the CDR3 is TGTGCCAGCAGCGCACAGGGGGTAGGAAACACTGAAGCTTTCTTT. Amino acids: CASSAQGVGNTEAFF. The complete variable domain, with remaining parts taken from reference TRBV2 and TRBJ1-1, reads EPEVTQTPSHQVTQMGQEVILRCVPISNHLYFYWYRQILGQKVEFLVSFYNNEISEKSEIFDDQFSVERPDGSNFTLKIRSTKLEDSAMYFCASSAQGVGNTEAFFGQGTRLTVV.

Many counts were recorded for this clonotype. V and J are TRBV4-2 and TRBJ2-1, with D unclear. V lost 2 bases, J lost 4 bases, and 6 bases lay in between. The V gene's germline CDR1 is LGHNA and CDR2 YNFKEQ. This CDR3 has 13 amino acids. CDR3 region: CASSQNLYNEQFF. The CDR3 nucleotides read TGTGCCAGCAGCCAAAACCTGTACAATGAGCAGTTCTTC.

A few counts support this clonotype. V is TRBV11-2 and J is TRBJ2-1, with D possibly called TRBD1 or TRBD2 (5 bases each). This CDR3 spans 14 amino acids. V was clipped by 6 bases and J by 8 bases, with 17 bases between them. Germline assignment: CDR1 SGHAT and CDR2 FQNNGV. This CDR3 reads CASRLKTAADEQFF. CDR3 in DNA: TGTGCCAGCAGACTAAAGACAGCGGCGGATGAGCAGTTCTTC.

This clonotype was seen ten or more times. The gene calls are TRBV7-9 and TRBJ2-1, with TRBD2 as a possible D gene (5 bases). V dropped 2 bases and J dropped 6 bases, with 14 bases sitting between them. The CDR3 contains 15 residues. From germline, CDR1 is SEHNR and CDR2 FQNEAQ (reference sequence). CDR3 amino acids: CASSLSSSRLNEQFF. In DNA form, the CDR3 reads TGTGCCAGCAGCTTATCTTCTAGCCGACTCAATGAGCAGTTCTTC.

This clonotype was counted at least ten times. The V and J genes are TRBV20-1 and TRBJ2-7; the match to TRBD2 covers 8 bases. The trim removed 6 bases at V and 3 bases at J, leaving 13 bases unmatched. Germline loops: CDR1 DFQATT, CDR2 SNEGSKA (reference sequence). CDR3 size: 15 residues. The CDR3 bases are TGCAGTGCGTCAACTGGAGCGGGGGCAAACTACGAGCAGTACTTC. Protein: CSASTGAGANYEQYF.

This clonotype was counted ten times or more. This CDR3 is CASSNSAEQFF. For the CDR3, the DNA is TGTGCCAGCAGCAATAGTGCTGAGCAGTTCTTC. The chain couples TRBV6-5 to TRBJ2-1; D unresolved. The CDR3 runs to 11 residues. Germline CDR1 reads MNHEY; CDR2 reads SVGAGI. The V and J ends lost 6 bases and 9 bases respectively, with 9 bases between them.

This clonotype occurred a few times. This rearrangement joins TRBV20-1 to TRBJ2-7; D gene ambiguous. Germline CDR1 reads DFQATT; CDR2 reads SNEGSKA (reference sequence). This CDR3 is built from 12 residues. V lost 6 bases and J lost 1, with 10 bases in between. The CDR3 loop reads CSASERSYEQYF. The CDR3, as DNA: TGCAGTGCCTCGGAGCGTTCCTACGAGCAGTACTTC.

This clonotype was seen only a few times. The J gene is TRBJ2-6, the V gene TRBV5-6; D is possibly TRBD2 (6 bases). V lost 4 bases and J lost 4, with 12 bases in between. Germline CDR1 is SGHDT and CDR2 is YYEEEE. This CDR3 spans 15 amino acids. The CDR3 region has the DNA TGTGCCAGCAGCACCGGGACTCTAGGGGCCAACGTCCTGACTTTC. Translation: CASSTGTLGANVLTF.

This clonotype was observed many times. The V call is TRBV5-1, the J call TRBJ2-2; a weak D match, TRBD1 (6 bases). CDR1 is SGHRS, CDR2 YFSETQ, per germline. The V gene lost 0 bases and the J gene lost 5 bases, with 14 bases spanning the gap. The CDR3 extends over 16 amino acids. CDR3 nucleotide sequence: TGCGCCAGCAGCTTGGAACAGGGCTCGCCAACCGGGGAGCTGTTTTTT. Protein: CASSLEQGSPTGELFF. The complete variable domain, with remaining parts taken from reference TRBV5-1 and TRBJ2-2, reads KAGVTQTPRYLIKTRGQQVTLSCSPISGHRSVSWYQQTPGQGLQFLFEYFSETQRNKGNFPGRFSGRQFSNSRSEMNVSTLELGDSALYLCASSLEQGSPTGELFFGEGSRLTVL.

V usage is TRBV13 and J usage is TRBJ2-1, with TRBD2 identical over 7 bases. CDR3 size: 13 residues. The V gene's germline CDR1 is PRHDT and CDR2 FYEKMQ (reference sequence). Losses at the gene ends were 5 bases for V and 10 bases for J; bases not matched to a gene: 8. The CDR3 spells CASSLPLRGEQFF. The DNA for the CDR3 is TGTGCCAGCAGCCTCCCGTTGCGGGGGGAGCAGTTCTTC.

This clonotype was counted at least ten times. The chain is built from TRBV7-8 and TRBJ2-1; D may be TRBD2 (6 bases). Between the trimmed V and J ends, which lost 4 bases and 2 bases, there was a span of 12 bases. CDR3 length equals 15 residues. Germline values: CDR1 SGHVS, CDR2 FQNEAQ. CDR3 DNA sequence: TGTGCCAGCAGCTGGGGACTGCCAACCTACAATGAGCAGTTCTTC. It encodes CASSWGLPTYNEQFF.

The CDR3 DNA reads TGTGCCAGCAGCGTAGAGGGGATGGGGCTAGCGGGCGATGAGCAGTTCTTC. It is translated as CASSVEGMGLAGDEQFF. V and J are TRBV9 and TRBJ2-1; TRBD2 matches 8 bases. Germline assignment: CDR1 SGDLS and CDR2 YYNGEE. The V gene end was trimmed by 0 bases and the J gene end by 8 bases; junction bases not matched to a gene: 13. The CDR3 is made up of 17 amino acids.

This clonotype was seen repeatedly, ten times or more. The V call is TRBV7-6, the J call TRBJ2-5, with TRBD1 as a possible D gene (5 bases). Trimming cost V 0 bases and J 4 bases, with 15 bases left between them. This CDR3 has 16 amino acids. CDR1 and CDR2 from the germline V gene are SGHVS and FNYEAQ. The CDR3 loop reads CASSLAQQALLETQYF. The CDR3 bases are TGTGCCAGCAGCTTAGCCCAACAGGCCCTGTTAGAGACCCAGTACTTC. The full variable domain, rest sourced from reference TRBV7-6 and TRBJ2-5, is GAGVSQSPRYKVTKRGQDVALRCDPISGHVSLYWYRQALGQGPEFLTYFNYEAQQDKSGLPNDRFSAERPEGSISTLTIQRTEQRDSAMYRCASSLAQQALLETQYFGPGTRLLVL.

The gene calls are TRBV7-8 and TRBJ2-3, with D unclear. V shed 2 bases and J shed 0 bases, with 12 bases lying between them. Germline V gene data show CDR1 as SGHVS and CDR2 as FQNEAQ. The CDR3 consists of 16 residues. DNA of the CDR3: TGTGCCAGCAGCTTACTGGCCGGTACAAGCACAGATACGCAGTATTTT. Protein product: CASSLLAGTSTDTQYF.